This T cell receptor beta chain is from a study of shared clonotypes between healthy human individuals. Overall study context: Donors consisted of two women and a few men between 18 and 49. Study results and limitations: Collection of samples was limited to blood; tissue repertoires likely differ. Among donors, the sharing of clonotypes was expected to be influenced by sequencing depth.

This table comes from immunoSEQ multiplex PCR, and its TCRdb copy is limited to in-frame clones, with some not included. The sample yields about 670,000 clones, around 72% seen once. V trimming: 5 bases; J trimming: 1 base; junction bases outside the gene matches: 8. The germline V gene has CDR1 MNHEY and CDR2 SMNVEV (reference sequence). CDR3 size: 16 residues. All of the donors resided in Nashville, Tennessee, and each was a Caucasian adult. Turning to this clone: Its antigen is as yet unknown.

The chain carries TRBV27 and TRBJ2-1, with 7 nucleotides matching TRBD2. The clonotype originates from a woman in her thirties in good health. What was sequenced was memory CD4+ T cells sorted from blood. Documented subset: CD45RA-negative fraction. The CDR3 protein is CASSPLALLSYNEQFF. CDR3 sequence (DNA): TGTGCCAGCAGTCCACTAGCGCTGTTATCCTACAATGAGCAGTTCTTC.